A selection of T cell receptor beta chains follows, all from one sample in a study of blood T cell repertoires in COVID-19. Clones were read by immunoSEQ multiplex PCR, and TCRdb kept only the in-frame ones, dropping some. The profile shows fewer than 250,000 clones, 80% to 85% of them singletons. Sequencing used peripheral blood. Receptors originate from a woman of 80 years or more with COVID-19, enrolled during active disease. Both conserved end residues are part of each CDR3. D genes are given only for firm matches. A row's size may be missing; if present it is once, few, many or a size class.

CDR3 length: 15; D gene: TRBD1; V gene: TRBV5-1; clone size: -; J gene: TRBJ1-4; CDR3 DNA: TGCGCCAGCAGCCGTACAGGGGGCGGGAATGAAAAACTGTTTTTT; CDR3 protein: CASSRTGGGNEKLFF
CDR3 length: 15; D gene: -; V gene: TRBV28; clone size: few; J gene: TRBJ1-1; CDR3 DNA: TGTGCTTCTCAGATGGTAACAGCCGCGAACACTGAAGCTTTCTTT; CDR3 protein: CASQMVTAANTEAFF
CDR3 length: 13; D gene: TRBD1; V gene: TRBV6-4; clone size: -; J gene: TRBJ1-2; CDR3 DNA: TGTGCCAGCAGTGCACAGGGGGCAGGTGGCTACACCTTC; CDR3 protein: CASSAQGAGGYTF
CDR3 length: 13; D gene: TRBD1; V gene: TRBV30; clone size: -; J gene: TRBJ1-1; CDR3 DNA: TGTGCCTGGAGGGACAGGGTAGGAACTGAAGCTTTCTTT; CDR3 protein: CAWRDRVGTEAFF
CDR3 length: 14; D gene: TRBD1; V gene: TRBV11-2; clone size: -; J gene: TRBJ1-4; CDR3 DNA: TGTGCCAGCAGCCCCGGGACAGGGAGAGAAAAACTGTTTTTT; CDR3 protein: CASSPGTGREKLFF
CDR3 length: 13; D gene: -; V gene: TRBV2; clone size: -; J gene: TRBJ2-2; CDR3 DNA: TGTGCCAGCAGGAGTACGAACACCGGGGAGCTGTTTTTT; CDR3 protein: CASRSTNTGELFF
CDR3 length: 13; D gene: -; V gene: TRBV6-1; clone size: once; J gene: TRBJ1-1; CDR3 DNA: TGTGCCAGCAGGGAAGAATCCTCAGTGTTTGCTTTCTTT; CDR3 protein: CASREESSVFAFF
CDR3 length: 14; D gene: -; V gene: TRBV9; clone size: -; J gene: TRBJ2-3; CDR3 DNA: TGTGCCAGCAGCGCCCGTAGCAGCACAGATACGCAGTATTTT; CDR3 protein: CASSARSSTDTQYF
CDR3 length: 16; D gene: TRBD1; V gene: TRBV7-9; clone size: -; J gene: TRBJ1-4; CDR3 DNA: TGTGCCAGCAGCGGCCGACAGGGAACAACTAATGAAAAACTGTTTTTT; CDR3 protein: CASSGRQGTTNEKLFF
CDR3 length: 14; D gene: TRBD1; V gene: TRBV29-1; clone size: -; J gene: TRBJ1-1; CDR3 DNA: TGCAGCGTTTCAGCAGGGGGCCTGAACACTGAAGCTTTCTTT; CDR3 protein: CSVSAGGLNTEAFF
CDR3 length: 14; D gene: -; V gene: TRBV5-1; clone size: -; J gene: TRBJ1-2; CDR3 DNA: TGCGCCAGCAGCTCATCAGGGATCAACTATGGCTACACCTTC; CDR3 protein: CASSSSGINYGYTF
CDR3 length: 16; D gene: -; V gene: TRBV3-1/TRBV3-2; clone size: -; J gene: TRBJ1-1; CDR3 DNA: TGTGCCAGCAGCCAAGTTGACAGGACTAGGAGGACTGAAGCTTTCTTT; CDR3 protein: CASSQVDRTRRTEAFF
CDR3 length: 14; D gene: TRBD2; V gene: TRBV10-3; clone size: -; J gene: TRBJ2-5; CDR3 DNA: TGTGCCATCGCTGTTAGCGGGGGAGGGGAGACCCAGTACTTC; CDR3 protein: CAIAVSGGGETQYF
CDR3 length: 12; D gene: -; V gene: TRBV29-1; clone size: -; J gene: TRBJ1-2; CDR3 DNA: TGCAGCGTTGAAATCAGGGGTTATGGCTACACCTTC; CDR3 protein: CSVEIRGYGYTF
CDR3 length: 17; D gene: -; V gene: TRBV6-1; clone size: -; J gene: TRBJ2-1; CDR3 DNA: TGTGCCAGCAGTGAAATTGGGTCAGGGTTAGGCACGAATGAGCAGTTCTTC; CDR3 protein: CASSEIGSGLGTNEQFF
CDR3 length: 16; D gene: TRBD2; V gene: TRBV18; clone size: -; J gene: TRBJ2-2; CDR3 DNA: TGTGCCAGCTCGGGAGCGGGGGTGATGAACACCGGGGAGCTGTTTTTT; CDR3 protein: CASSGAGVMNTGELFF
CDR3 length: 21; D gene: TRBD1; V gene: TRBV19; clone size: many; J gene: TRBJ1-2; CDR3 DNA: TGTGCCAGTAGTATGGGGACAGGGACCATCGTACCTCTGTTAGCTAACTATGGCTACACCTTC; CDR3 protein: CASSMGTGTIVPLLANYGYTF
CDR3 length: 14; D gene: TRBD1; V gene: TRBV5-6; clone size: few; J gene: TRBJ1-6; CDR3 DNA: TGTGCCAGCAGCAACAGGGGGGGAAATTCACCCCTCCACTTT; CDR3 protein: CASSNRGGNSPLHF
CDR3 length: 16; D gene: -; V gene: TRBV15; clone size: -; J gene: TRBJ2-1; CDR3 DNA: TGTGCCACCAGCAGAGATCGGCAGGGAGGACTCAATGAGCAGTTCTTC; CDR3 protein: CATSRDRQGGLNEQFF
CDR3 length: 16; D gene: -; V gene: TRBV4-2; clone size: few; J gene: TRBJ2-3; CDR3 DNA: TGTGCCAGCAAGGAGAGGGCAGTAGCGGGCACAGATACGCAGTATTTT; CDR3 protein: CASKERAVAGTDTQYF
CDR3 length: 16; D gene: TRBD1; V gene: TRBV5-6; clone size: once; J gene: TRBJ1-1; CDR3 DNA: TGTGCCAGCAGCTTCGGGACCGGGACAGGGGACACTGAAGCTTTCTTT; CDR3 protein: CASSFGTGTGDTEAFF
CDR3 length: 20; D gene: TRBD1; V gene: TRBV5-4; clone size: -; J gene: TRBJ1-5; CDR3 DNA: TGTGCCAGCAGCTTGGTCTCTTGGATAGGGTATAGACAGGGGAAACAGCCCCAGCATTTT; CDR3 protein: CASSLVSWIGYRQGKQPQHF
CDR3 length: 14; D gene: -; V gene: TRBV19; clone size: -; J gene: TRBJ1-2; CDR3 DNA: TGTGCCAGTAAGGAGTCGACTCCCTACTATGGCTACACCTTC; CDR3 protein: CASKESTPYYGYTF
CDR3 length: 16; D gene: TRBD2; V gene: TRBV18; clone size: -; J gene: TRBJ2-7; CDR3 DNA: TGTGCCAGCTCACCACCGCTAGCGGGGAGCCCCTACGAGCAGTACTTC; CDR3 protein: CASSPPLAGSPYEQYF
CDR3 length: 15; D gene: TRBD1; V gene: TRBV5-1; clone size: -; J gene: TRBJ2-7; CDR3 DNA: TGCGCCAGCAGCTTGTGGGGGACAGGGATTTACGAGCAGTACTTC; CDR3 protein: CASSLWGTGIYEQYF
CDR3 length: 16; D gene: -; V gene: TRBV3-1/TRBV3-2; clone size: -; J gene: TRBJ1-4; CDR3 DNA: TGTGCCAGCAGCCAAGGCTATTCAGGTAATGGAGAAAAACTGTTTTTT; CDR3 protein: CASSQGYSGNGEKLFF
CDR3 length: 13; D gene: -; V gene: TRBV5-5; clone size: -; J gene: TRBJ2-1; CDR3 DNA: TGTGCCAGCAGCTTGGGTGCGGGGAATGAGCAGTTCTTC; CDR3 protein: CASSLGAGNEQFF
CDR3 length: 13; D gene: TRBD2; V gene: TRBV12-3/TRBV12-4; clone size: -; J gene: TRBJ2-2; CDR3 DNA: TGTGCCGGCGGGGGAAGAAACACCGGGGAGCTGTTTTTT; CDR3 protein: CAGGGRNTGELFF
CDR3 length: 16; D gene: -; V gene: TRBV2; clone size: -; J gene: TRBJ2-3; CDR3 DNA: TGTGCCAGCAAGTCCTTCAGGGGAAATAGCACAGATACGCAGTATTTT; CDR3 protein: CASKSFRGNSTDTQYF
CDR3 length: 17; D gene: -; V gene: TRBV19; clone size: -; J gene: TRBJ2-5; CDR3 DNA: TGTGCCAGTAGTACCCCAGGGGGGGACAGGACCCAAGAGACCCAGTACTTC; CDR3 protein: CASSTPGGDRTQETQYF
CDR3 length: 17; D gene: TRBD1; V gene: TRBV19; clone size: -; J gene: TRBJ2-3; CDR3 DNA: TGTGCCAGTAGTATCCTCGGACAGGGGGCCGGCACAGATACGCAGTATTTT; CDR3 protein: CASSILGQGAGTDTQYF
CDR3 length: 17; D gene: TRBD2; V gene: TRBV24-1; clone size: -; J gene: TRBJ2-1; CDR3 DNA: TGTGCCACCAGTGATGCCCCTGGGCGGGGGGGCTACAATGAGCAGTTCTTC; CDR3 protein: CATSDAPGRGGYNEQFF
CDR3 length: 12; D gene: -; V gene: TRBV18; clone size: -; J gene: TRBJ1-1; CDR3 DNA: TGTGCCAGCTCACCGCGATACACTGAAGCTTTCTTT; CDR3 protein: CASSPRYTEAFF
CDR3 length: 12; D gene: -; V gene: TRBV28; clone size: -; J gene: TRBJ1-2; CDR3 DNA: TGTGCCAGCAGTTTAGGGGGCAGTGGCTACACCTTC; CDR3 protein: CASSLGGSGYTF
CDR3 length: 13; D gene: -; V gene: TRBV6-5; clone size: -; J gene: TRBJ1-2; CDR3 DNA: TGTGCCAGCAGGCCAGGTTATAACTATGGCTACACCTTC; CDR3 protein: CASRPGYNYGYTF
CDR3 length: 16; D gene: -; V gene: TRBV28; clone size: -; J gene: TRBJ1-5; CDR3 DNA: TGTGCCAGCAGTCTTTATAGCGACAGGAGCAATCAGCCCCAGCATTTT; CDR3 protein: CASSLYSDRSNQPQHF
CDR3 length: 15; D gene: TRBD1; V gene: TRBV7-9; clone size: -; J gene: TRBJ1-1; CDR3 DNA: TGTGCCAGCAGCTACCCCGACAGGGGGAGGTTTGAAGCTTTCTTT; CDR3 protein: CASSYPDRGRFEAFF
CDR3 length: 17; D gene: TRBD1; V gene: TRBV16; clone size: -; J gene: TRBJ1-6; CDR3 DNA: TGTGCCAGCAGCCAATCGAAGAGGGGGCCTAAAGATTCACCCCTCCACTTT; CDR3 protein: CASSQSKRGPKDSPLHF
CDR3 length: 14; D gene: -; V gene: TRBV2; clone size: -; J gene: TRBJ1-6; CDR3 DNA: TGTGCCACCCAGACAGGCTTCGGGGATTCACCCCTCCACTTT; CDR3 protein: CATQTGFGDSPLHF
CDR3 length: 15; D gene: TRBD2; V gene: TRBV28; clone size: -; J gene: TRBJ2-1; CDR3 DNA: TGTGCCAGCAGTAAAGCGGGGGGATTGTACAATGAGCAGTTCTTC; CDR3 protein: CASSKAGGLYNEQFF
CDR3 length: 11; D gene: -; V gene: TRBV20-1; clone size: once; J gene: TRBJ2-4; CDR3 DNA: TGCAGTACATCACACCGAGGGATTCAGTACTTC; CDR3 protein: CSTSHRGIQYF